The 25 T cell receptor beta chains below all came from one sample that was sequenced in a study of blood T cell repertoires in COVID-19. Generated by immunoSEQ multiplex PCR, the TCRdb table keeps only in-frame clones and is missing some. The table includes some 120,000 clones, approximately 84% detected once. Input material: peripheral blood. These receptors all stem from a woman between 50 and 59 years old who had recovered from COVID-19.

With respect to this clone: Within the sample, other DNA sequences also encode this same CDR3. The V and J genes are TRBV9 and TRBJ1-1; tentative D call: TRBD1 (5 bases). This CDR3 has 14 amino acids. From germline, CDR1 is SGDLS and CDR2 YYNGEE. V was clipped by 0 bases and J by 0 bases, with 6 bases between them. Written as DNA, the CDR3 is TGTGCCAGCAGCGTAGCAGGGTTGAACACTGAAGCTTTCTTT. The encoded protein is CASSVAGLNTEAFF.

The chain's CDR3 is CASSHKTGDLDTQYF. Here the CDR3 DNA reads TGTGCCAGCAGCCACAAGACAGGGGACTTGGATACGCAGTATTTT. This chain connects TRBV6-5 to TRBJ2-3; 8 nucleotides agree with TRBD1. The germline V gene has CDR1 MNHEY and CDR2 SVGAGI. This CDR3 has 15 residues. J gave up 6 bases and V 6 bases, and 11 bases lay outside the gene matches.

The V and J genes are TRBV6-2 or TRBV6-3 and TRBJ1-5; D is unclear. The CDR3 covers 14 residues. V shed 2 bases and J shed 1 base, with 6 bases lying between them. Germline CDR1 MNHEY, CDR2 SVGEGT. The DNA of the CDR3 is TGTGCCAGCAGTTACGGAGGCAGCAATCAGCCCCAGCATTTT. Translating it yields CASSYGGSNQPQHF.

This chain uses TRBV5-1 with TRBJ1-1, with a possible D match to TRBD1 (5 bases). V gave up 0 bases and J gave up 3 bases, with 9 bases separating them. This CDR3 comprises 14 residues. Germline CDR1 and CDR2: SGHRS and YFSETQ. In nucleotides, the CDR3 is TGCGCCAGCAGCTTGGACAGGCCCGACACTGAAGCTTTCTTT. As protein: CASSLDRPDTEAFF.

The J gene is TRBJ2-7, the V gene TRBV7-3; TRBD1 agrees at 9 bases. V trimming: 2 bases; J trimming: 1 base; junction bases outside the gene matches: 3. The CDR3 sequence is 15 residues long. Per germline, CDR1 SGHTA and CDR2 FQGTGA. The chain's CDR3 is CASSLQGTGSYEQYF. The DNA for the CDR3 is TGTGCCAGCAGCTTACAGGGGACAGGGTCCTACGAGCAGTACTTC.

The chain links TRBV7-2 to TRBJ1-1, with D possibly matching TRBD1 (6 bases). The V end was cut by 2 bases, the J end by 4 bases, with 11 bases between. The CDR3 has 14 amino acids. The germline V gene has CDR1 SGHTA and CDR2 FQGNSA. CDR3 sequence (DNA): TGTGCCAGCAGCTTATCTGGGGGCGGCACTGAAGCTTTCTTT. It translates to CASSLSGGGTEAFF.

The genes are TRBV7-2 and TRBJ2-5, with 8 bases identical to TRBD1. Germline trimming cut 5 bases from V and 4 bases from J; bases unmatched to any gene: 6. Germline V gene data show CDR1 as SGHTA and CDR2 as FQGNSA. The CDR3 sequence is 14 residues long. CDR3 region: CASSAGGAAETQYF. CDR3 bases: TGTGCCAGCAGCGCAGGGGGCGCGGCAGAGACCCAGTACTTC.

The chain combines TRBV19 with TRBJ1-2; 7 nucleotides line up with TRBD1. This CDR3 spans 14 amino acids. Germline V lookup: CDR1 LNHDA, CDR2 SQIVND (reference sequence). Trimming at V came to 7 bases and at J to 2 bases, leaving 7 bases not matched to a gene. This CDR3 is CASNRPGQNYGYTF. CDR3 bases: TGTGCCAGTAATCGCCCGGGACAGAACTATGGCTACACCTTC. The full variable domain, completed using reference TRBV19 and TRBJ1-2, is DGGITQSPKYLFRKEGQNVTLSCEQNLNHDAMYWYRQDPGQGLRLIYYSQIVNDFQKGDIAEGYSVSREKKESFPLTVTSAQKNPTAFYLCASNRPGQNYGYTFGSGTRLTVV.

The chain combines TRBV18 with TRBJ2-7; 7 bases match TRBD1. V lost 3 bases, J lost 2 bases, and 10 bases stayed unmatched. The CDR3 has 16 amino acids. In germline, CDR1 is KGHSH, CDR2 LQKENI. The CDR3 sequence is CASSPALTGSPYEQYF. In DNA, the CDR3 is TGTGCCAGCTCACCCGCTCTGACAGGGTCTCCCTACGAGCAGTACTTC.

The chain joins TRBV15 to TRBJ2-2; D ambiguous. V lost 0 bases and J lost 6, with 11 bases in between. CDR3 size: 15 residues. The germline CDR1 and CDR2 sequences are LNHNV and YYDKDF (reference sequence). CDR3 sequence (DNA): TGTGCCACCAGCAGAGATCGGTTAGAGGCCGGGGAGCTGTTTTTT. It translates to CATSRDRLEAGELFF.

The chain combines TRBV7-3 with TRBJ2-1; 10 nucleotides line up with TRBD2. Trimming cost V 4 bases and J 4 bases; bases outside gene matches: 7. From germline, CDR1 is SGHTA and CDR2 FQGTGA. The CDR3 sequence is 16 residues long. CDR3 sequence: CASSSSSGGNYNEQFF. The DNA of the CDR3 is TGTGCCAGCAGCTCCTCTAGCGGGGGAAATTACAATGAGCAGTTCTTC.

This clone was seen once. This chain joins TRBV6-5 and TRBJ2-3, with a tentative D call TRBD1 (5 bases). From germline, CDR1 is MNHEY and CDR2 SVGAGI. The CDR3 sequence is 14 residues long. V gave up 10 bases and J gave up 3 bases, with 17 bases separating them. DNA of the CDR3: TGTGCCACCTTACGGTCCCCAGGGACAGATACGCAGTATTTT. It yields the protein CATLRSPGTDTQYF.

The chain employs TRBV5-1 and TRBJ1-4, with D possibly being TRBD1 (6 bases). V was trimmed by 4 bases and J by 5 bases, leaving 15 bases between them. Germline values: CDR1 SGHRS, CDR2 YFSETQ. CDR3 size: 15 residues. This CDR3 reads CASSAQAGTNEKLFF. The CDR3 nucleotides read TGCGCCAGCAGCGCCCAAGCAGGGACAAATGAAAAACTGTTTTTT.

The CDR3 protein is CASSSGLASLNEQFF. The CDR3 DNA reads TGTGCCAGCAGCTCGGGACTAGCGTCTCTTAATGAGCAGTTCTTC. The V and J genes are TRBV5-4 and TRBJ2-1, with TRBD2 identical over 10 bases. There are 15 residues in the CDR3. Germline CDR1 and CDR2: SGHNT and YYREEE (reference sequence). V dropped 3 bases and J dropped 7; count of bases not matched to a gene: 7.

J is TRBJ2-6 and V is TRBV2, with 9 positions matching TRBD1. CDR1 and CDR2 (germline): SNHLY, FYNNEI. Losses at the gene ends were 6 bases for V and 0 bases for J; bases not matched to a gene: 6. CDR3 size: 17 residues. CDR3 sequence (DNA): TGTGCCAGCAGCCCTGGACAGGGGAACTCTGGGGCCAACGTCCTGACTTTC. Protein: CASSPGQGNSGANVLTF.

The chain links TRBV9 to TRBJ2-5; no clear D gene. Trimming cost V 3 bases and J 4 bases, with 10 bases left between them. The CDR3 totals 13 residues. CDR1 and CDR2 (germline): SGDLS, YYNGEE. CDR3 DNA sequence: TGTGCCAGCAGCGCCAGACTCGGAGAGACCCAGTACTTC. Translation: CASSARLGETQYF.

V and J are TRBV30 and TRBJ2-3; a weak D match, TRBD1 (6 bases). Germline V gene data show CDR1 as GTSNPN and CDR2 as SVGIG (reference sequence). The CDR3 runs to 12 residues. The ends were cut back, 4 bases at V and 7 bases at J, with 12 bases in the middle. The CDR3 loop reads CAWTRQGYTQYF. The CDR3 coding sequence is TGTGCCTGGACCCGTCAGGGGTATACGCAGTATTTT.

V is TRBV5-8 and J is TRBJ1-5; D is ambiguous. The germline gives CDR1 SGHTS, CDR2 YDEGEE. This CDR3 is 14 amino acids long. Trimming stripped 5 bases from V and 5 bases from J, with 14 bases between. The CDR3 sequence is CASSAGSPYQPQHF. CDR3 bases: TGTGCCAGCAGTGCAGGTTCCCCCTATCAGCCCCAGCATTTT.

This rearrangement joins TRBV5-1 to TRBJ2-7; the D gene is possibly TRBD2 (6 bases). Trimming pared 6 bases from V and 6 bases from J, leaving 16 bases between. Germline loops: CDR1 SGHRS, CDR2 YFSETQ. This CDR3 has 13 amino acids. CDR3 DNA: TGCGCCAGCACCACCCGGGGGACGGGCGAGCAGTACTTC. It yields the protein CASTTRGTGEQYF.

The chain employs TRBV12-3 or TRBV12-4 and TRBJ1-5; perhaps TRBD1 as D (5 bases). Trimming took 8 bases from V and 7 from J, leaving 12 bases between them. The CDR3 runs to 12 residues. Here the CDR3 DNA reads TGTGCCAGCGGAAGGGGTGGGCAGCCCCAGCATTTT. Residues: CASGRGGQPQHF.

In this sample, this clone turned up a few times. This rearrangement joins TRBV2 to TRBJ2-7; 9 nucleotides agree with TRBD1. Germline CDR1 reads SNHLY; CDR2 reads FYNNEI. V was pared by 7 bases and J by 6 bases, with 10 bases of the junction left unmatched. This CDR3 contains 14 residues. The CDR3 sequence: CASIQPGQGAEQYF. The CDR3 coding sequence is TGTGCCAGCATCCAACCGGGACAGGGAGCCGAGCAGTACTTC. The full variable domain, completed using reference TRBV2 and TRBJ2-7, is EPEVTQTPSHQVTQMGQEVILRCVPISNHLYFYWYRQILGQKVEFLVSFYNNEISEKSEIFDDQFSVERPDGSNFTLKIRSTKLEDSAMYFCASIQPGQGAEQYFGPGTRLTVT.

The genes are TRBV18 and TRBJ1-3; TRBD1 might be the D (6 bases). V was trimmed by 6 bases and J by 0 bases, leaving 9 bases between them. The CDR3 length is 14 residues. Germline-derived CDR1 and CDR2 are KGHSH and LQKENI. The CDR3 bases are TGTGCCAGCTCCCAAGGGGGCTCTGGAAACACCATATATTTT. Protein: CASSQGGSGNTIYF.

The chain uses TRBV6-5 and TRBJ2-7; 10 bases map to TRBD2. CDR1 and CDR2 (germline): MNHEY, SVGAGI. J was trimmed by 9 bases and V by 7 bases; bases with no gene match: 12. The CDR3 has 14 residues. The CDR3 spells CASTSAGGLRVQYF. CDR3 DNA: TGTGCCAGCACCTCAGCGGGAGGGCTACGAGTGCAGTACTTC.

The chain is built from TRBV29-1 and TRBJ2-3, with TRBD2 as a possible D gene (5 bases). CDR1 is SQVTM, CDR2 ANQGSEA, per germline. V was pared by 2 bases and J by 8 bases, with 20 bases between. This CDR3 contains 15 residues. The CDR3 reads CSVEPRSPLRGTQYF. The CDR3 region has the DNA TGCAGCGTTGAACCTCGGTCTCCCCTACGGGGTACGCAGTATTTT.

This rearrangement joins TRBV19 to TRBJ2-3, with TRBD1 matching over 8 bases. J was trimmed by 2 bases and V by 9 bases; bases with no gene match: 4. The germline CDR1 and CDR2 sequences are LNHDA and SQIVND (reference sequence). The CDR3 is made up of 13 amino acids. The CDR3 sequence is CASRDRNTDTQYF. For the CDR3, the DNA is TGTGCCAGCCGGGACAGGAACACAGATACGCAGTATTTT.